The T cell receptor beta chain under discussion was sequenced for a study of neurological immune-mediated disorders. Findings and limits, study-wide: TCR-beta repertoires seemed private in all groups, with no expanded CDR3 amino acid sequences shared. Falling below healthy controls, multiple sclerosis showed the least TCR clonal expansion, while HTLV-1-associated myelopathy showed the most.

Time point noted: technical triplicate 1. The germline CDR1 and CDR2 sequences are MNHEY and SVGAGI. The V and J ends lost 2 bases and 5 bases respectively, with 13 bases between them. The length of the CDR3 is 14 residues. This clonotype was observed many times. Its target is unknown. TCRdb reanalysed the 5' RACE reads using MiXCR and keeps one entry per CDR3 protein. Of roughly 41,000 distinct CDR3 sequences in the sample, roughly 10% are singletons; the top ten hold roughly 4%. The receptor's source is a man aged 60-69 years with HTLV-1-associated myelopathy (HAM/TSP). Sequencing was done on a sample of PBMCs. The chain has TRBV6-5 and TRBJ2-7; D unclear. The CDR3 bases are TGTGCCAGCAGTTACACCGGACCCCGGGACGAGCAGTACTTC. This encodes CASSYTGPRDEQYF.